This T cell receptor beta chain comes out of a study of OX40 agonist ivuxolimab in advanced cancers. Study details: Patients with hepatocellular carcinoma, melanoma, renal cell or head and neck cancer made up the dose-escalation patients.

Generated by immunoSEQ multiplex PCR, the TCRdb table keeps only in-frame clones and is missing some. The sample lists 72,000 or so clones, about 80% occurring once. Concerning this clone: Its specificity is unknown.

Study-wide results and caveats: Dosing at 0.1 to 3.0 mg/kg was accompanied by clonal expansion of CD4+ and CD8+ blood T cells by week 6. Normalized T-cell clonal expansion was also low in a subset of nonresponders.

Per germline, CDR1 MDHEN and CDR2 SYDVKM. V shed 3 bases and J shed 5 bases, with 16 bases lying between them. The CDR3 consists of 15 residues. The J gene is TRBJ2-5, the V gene TRBV28; TRBD2 is a possible D gene (7 bases). This receptor was taken from an adult with an advanced solid tumor such as melanoma, head and neck, liver or kidney cancer. The specimen comprised CD4+ or CD8+ T cells sorted from blood, sampled in a trial of the OX40 agonist ivuxolimab. CDR3 in amino acids: CASSLGGAVSETQYF. The CDR3, as DNA: TGTGCCAGCAGTTTGGGGGGGGCAGTTAGCGAGACCCAGTACTTC.